This passage covers 30 T cell receptor beta chains from one sample sequenced in a study of shared clonotypes between healthy human individuals (dated by TCRdb to about 2020). The library was obtained by the immunoSEQ multiplex PCR assay. TCRdb stores this immuneACCESS table with in-frame sequences only. Part of the clones is absent; in the studies checked, under half of the shortfall reflects unresolved V genes, and no reason is known for the rest. The sample includes 300,000 to 350,000 clones, with less than 75% observed a single time. The biggest ten clones account for 8.5% to 12% of the sample. The sequencing input was memory CD4+ T cells sorted from blood. This specimen's cell subset or site label, per the study, means: CD45RA-negative fraction. These receptors were obtained from a man aged 25-40 years in good health.

The chain is built from TRBV6-1 and TRBJ1-6, with D uncertain. This CDR3 has 14 amino acids. Germline V gene lookup returns CDR1 MNHNS and CDR2 SASEGT. Trimming left V 7 bases short and J 7 bases short, with 14 bases between. The chain's CDR3 is CASTPIGSNSPLHF. The CDR3 coding sequence is TGTGCCAGCACCCCCATCGGGTCGAATTCACCCCTCCACTTT.

The V gene is TRBV10-2, the J gene TRBJ2-3; 7 bases match TRBD2. Losses at the gene ends were 1 base for V and 3 bases for J; bases not matched to a gene: 1. Per germline, CDR1 WSHSY and CDR2 SAAADI. This CDR3 has 14 residues. In DNA form, the CDR3 reads TGCGCCAGCAGTGAGTGGGGGGGGACAGATACGCAGTATTTT. Encoded protein: CASSEWGGTDTQYF.

This clone appeared a single time. The chain combines TRBV7-9 with TRBJ2-1; 9 bases map to TRBD1. CDR1 SEHNR and CDR2 FQNEAQ come from the germline V gene (reference sequence). This CDR3 region has 15 residues. Trimming at V came to 5 bases and at J to 8 bases, leaving 10 bases not matched to a gene. CDR3 region: CASSGPGQGGDEQFF. CDR3 in DNA: TGTGCCAGCAGCGGCCCGGGACAGGGTGGGGATGAGCAGTTCTTC. Together with reference TRBV7-9 and TRBJ2-1, the CDR3 gives the full variable domain: DTGVSQNPRHKITKRGQNVTFRCDPISEHNRLYWYRQTLGQGPEFLTYFQNEAQLEKSRLLSDRFSAERPKGSFSTLEIQRTEQGDSAMYLCASSGPGQGGDEQFFGPGTRLTVL.

V and J are TRBV28 and TRBJ1-5, with TRBD1 as a possible D gene (6 bases). CDR3 size: 13 residues. The V gene lost 8 bases and the J gene lost 0 bases, with 8 bases spanning the gap. Germline loops: CDR1 MDHEN, CDR2 SYDVKM. The CDR3 DNA reads TGTGCCAGCGGGGGCTATAGCAATCAGCCCCAGCATTTT. This gives the protein CASGGYSNQPQHF.

The chain combines TRBV6-6 with TRBJ2-1; 9 bases are a match to TRBD2. Losses at the gene ends were 0 bases for V and 6 bases for J; bases not matched to a gene: 6. CDR1 and CDR2 (germline): MNHNY, SVGAGI (reference sequence). The CDR3 runs to 16 residues. The chain's CDR3 is CASSYSPAGGGNEQFF. CDR3 nucleotide sequence: TGTGCCAGCAGTTACTCTCCAGCGGGAGGAGGCAATGAGCAGTTCTTC.

The chain has TRBV9 and TRBJ2-1, with D unclear. The germline V and J ends were trimmed by 0 bases and 6 bases, with 16 bases remaining between them. CDR3 length: 16 residues. Germline lookup yields CDR1 SGDLS and CDR2 YYNGEE. CDR3: CASSVEQTTGRNEQFF. CDR3 DNA: TGTGCCAGCAGCGTAGAGCAGACGACTGGTCGCAATGAGCAGTTCTTC.

The chain uses TRBV15 and TRBJ2-7; the match to TRBD2 covers 10 bases. The V and J ends lost 0 bases and 2 bases, in that order; junction bases with no gene match: 4. CDR3 length equals 16 residues. Germline V lookup: CDR1 LNHNV, CDR2 YYDKDF (reference sequence). The CDR3 DNA reads as TGTGCCACCAGCAGAGAGTCTACTAGCGGGACCTACGAGCAGTACTTC. Translated: CATSRESTSGTYEQYF.

The chain carries TRBV15 and TRBJ2-3; the D call may be TRBD1 or TRBD2 (5 bases each). This CDR3 comprises 16 residues. Germline V gene lookup returns CDR1 LNHNV and CDR2 YYDKDF (reference sequence). V was cut by 2 bases and J by 5 bases, with 17 bases left in between. Here the CDR3 DNA reads TGTGCCACCAGCAGAAATTTGGGAGAGGGGCGAGATACGCAGTATTTT. Protein: CATSRNLGEGRDTQYF.

In the case of this clone: Other DNA sequences in this sample translate to the same CDR3. The chain combines TRBV10-3 with TRBJ1-5; 7 bases are shared with TRBD1. The CDR3 covers 13 residues. Trimming cost V 2 bases and J 5 bases; bases outside gene matches: 0. Germline values: CDR1 ENHRY, CDR2 SYGVKD. CDR3 amino acids: CAISEDRDQPQHF. Here the CDR3 DNA reads TGTGCCATCAGTGAGGACAGGGATCAGCCCCAGCATTTT.

The chain is built from TRBV5-1 and TRBJ2-5; no reliable D call. The CDR3 totals 14 residues. Germline-derived CDR1 and CDR2 are SGHRS and YFSETQ. V gave up 2 bases and J gave up 1 base, with 9 bases separating them. The CDR3 protein is CASSLTMAQETQYF. In DNA, the CDR3 is TGCGCCAGCAGCTTAACCATGGCCCAAGAGACCCAGTACTTC.

This chain connects TRBV2 to TRBJ2-2; 10 positions match TRBD2. From germline, CDR1 is SNHLY and CDR2 FYNNEI. Germline trimming cut 6 bases from V and 6 bases from J; bases unmatched to any gene: 7. The CDR3 consists of 15 residues. The CDR3 loop is CASRLLAGAAGELFF. CDR3 DNA: TGTGCCAGCAGGCTTCTAGCGGGAGCGGCCGGGGAGCTGTTTTTT.

This clone has just a few counts. V and J are TRBV6-1 and TRBJ2-7; 9 nucleotides match TRBD2. Trimming took 8 bases from V and 6 from J; bases not matched to a gene: 2. This CDR3 region has 11 residues. The germline V gene encodes CDR1 MNHNS and CDR2 SASEGT. CDR3 loop: CASRSGSEQYF. The DNA of the CDR3 is TGTGCCAGCCGTAGCGGGAGCGAGCAGTACTTC.

This chain links TRBV28 with TRBJ1-1, with D perhaps matching TRBD1 (6 bases). CDR1 is MDHEN, CDR2 SYDVKM, per germline. V lost 4 bases, J lost 8 bases, and 14 bases lay in between. This CDR3 comprises 13 residues. CDR3 region: CASSWGVTGEAFF. CDR3 nucleotide sequence: TGTGCCAGCAGTTGGGGGGTGACAGGAGAAGCTTTCTTT.

V gene TRBV2 combines with J gene TRBJ2-5; D is perhaps TRBD2 (6 bases). The germline gives CDR1 SNHLY, CDR2 FYNNEI. Trimming pared 2 bases from V and 6 bases from J, leaving 16 bases between. The CDR3 runs to 15 residues. CDR3 DNA sequence: TGTGCCAGCAGTGAATTAACTGGAGGAGGGCAGACCCAGTACTTC. It yields the protein CASSELTGGGQTQYF.

The genes are TRBV7-9 and TRBJ2-2; TRBD2 agrees at 7 bases. This CDR3 is 16 amino acids long. Germline V gene lookup returns CDR1 SEHNR and CDR2 FQNEAQ (reference sequence). J lost 6 bases, V lost 1 base, and 8 bases had no gene match. CDR3 in amino acids: CASSLGAGRYPGELFF. Here the CDR3 DNA reads TGTGCCAGCAGCTTAGGAGCCGGGAGGTACCCCGGGGAGCTGTTTTTT.

The chain combines TRBV19 with TRBJ2-1; 7 bases are a match to TRBD1. Looked up from germline, CDR1 is LNHDA and CDR2 is SQIVND (reference sequence). The trim removed 3 bases at V and 4 bases at J, leaving 12 bases unmatched. The length of the CDR3 is 17 residues. As DNA, the CDR3 is TGTGCCAGTAGTATTCTCCTCAGATCGGACAGGTACAATGAGCAGTTCTTC. Protein sequence: CASSILLRSDRYNEQFF.

V usage is TRBV21-1 and J usage is TRBJ2-7; the table's D gene call, TRBD1, was not cross checked with the DNA. TRBV21-1 is an annotated pseudogene. This CDR3 spans 17 amino acids. CDR3 bases: TGTGCCAGCAAAAAAACCCCGACCGGGACAAGGAACTACGAGCAGTACTTC. Its translation is CASKKTPTGTRNYEQYF.

Turning to this clone: The identical CDR3 is also encoded by other nucleotide sequences in the sample. The rearrangement uses TRBV15 and TRBJ2-5, with D unresolved. Trimming cost V 0 bases and J 4 bases, with 3 bases left between them. Germline V CDR1 and CDR2: LNHNV, YYDKDF (reference sequence). The CDR3 is 12 residues long. The CDR3 reads CATSRDTETQYF. In DNA form, the CDR3 reads TGTGCCACCAGCAGAGACACAGAGACCCAGTACTTC. Using reference TRBV15 and TRBJ2-5 for the parts outside the CDR3, the full variable domain is DAMVIQNPRYQVTQFGKPVTLSCSQTLNHNVMYWYQQKSSQAPKLLFHYYDKDFNNEADTPDNFQSRRPNTSFCFLDIRSPGLGDTAMYLCATSRDTETQYFGPGTRLLVL.

The rearrangement joins TRBV27 to TRBJ2-1; 7 bases match TRBD1. The germline V gene encodes CDR1 MNHEY and CDR2 SMNVEV (reference sequence). V trimming: 2 bases; J trimming: 0 bases; junction bases outside the gene matches: 10. This CDR3 contains 18 residues. The CDR3 nucleotides read TGTGCCAGCAGTTTAAGGCCAGGGGGTGACCCCTCCTACAATGAGCAGTTCTTC. Protein product: CASSLRPGGDPSYNEQFF.

The rearrangement uses TRBV5-1 and TRBJ1-4; TRBD1 might be the D (6 bases). There are 13 residues in the CDR3. Trimming shortened V by 0 bases and J by 12 bases, and 12 bases separated the two germline ends. Germline V gene data show CDR1 as SGHRS and CDR2 as YFSETQ. CDR3 residues: CASSLDPDRQLFF. CDR3 bases: TGCGCCAGCAGCTTGGACCCCGACAGGCAACTGTTTTTT.

The rearrangement links TRBV14 to TRBJ1-2, with 12 bases matching TRBD1. The CDR3 is made up of 15 amino acids. Germline CDR1 is SGHDN and CDR2 is FVKESK. Trimming removed 2 bases from V and 8 bases from J; junction bases left unmatched: 6. CDR3 residues: CASSQLRGTGGGYTF. The CDR3 DNA reads as TGTGCCAGCAGCCAATTACGGGGGACAGGGGGCGGCTACACCTTC.

The gene calls are TRBV25-1 and TRBJ2-5, with 7 bases fitting TRBD1. J was trimmed by 5 bases and V by 6 bases; bases with no gene match: 6. CDR1 is MGHDK, CDR2 SYGVNS, per germline. This CDR3 contains 13 residues. CDR3: CASSAGGRETQYF. The CDR3 DNA is TGTGCCAGCAGCGCAGGGGGAAGGGAGACCCAGTACTTC.

For this clone: Since a much larger clone is just one base distant, this may be a read error. The chain links TRBV25-1 to TRBJ1-2, with no clear D. From germline, CDR1 is MGHDK and CDR2 SYGVNS. This CDR3 region has 13 residues. CDR3 protein: CAGSIVSGGGYTF. The CDR3 nucleotides read TGTGCCGGCAGTATCGTATCCGGCGGCGGCTACACCTTC.

The J gene is TRBJ2-7, the V gene TRBV4-3; tentative D call: TRBD1 (6 bases). CDR3 length: 15 residues. Per germline, CDR1 LGHNA and CDR2 YSLEER. V was trimmed by 3 bases and J by 6 bases, leaving 18 bases between them. CDR3 loop: CASSQDRATRAEQYF. CDR3 sequence (DNA): TGCGCCAGCAGCCAGGACAGAGCGACGAGGGCCGAGCAGTACTTC.

This chain connects TRBV18 to TRBJ1-2; no reliable D call. CDR1 and CDR2 from the germline V gene are KGHSH and LQKENI. The germline V and J ends were trimmed by 2 bases and 2 bases, with 12 bases remaining between them. This CDR3 spans 15 amino acids. Written as DNA, the CDR3 is TGTGCCAGCTCACCATCATCCAGTCCCAACTATGGCTACACCTTC. Amino acid sequence: CASSPSSSPNYGYTF.

This clone was seen a few times. The V and J genes are TRBV4-3 and TRBJ2-7; D ambiguous. The CDR3 runs 15 residues. The ends were cut back, 4 bases at V and 0 bases at J, with 13 bases in the middle. Germline-derived CDR1 and CDR2 are LGHNA and YSLEER. CDR3: CASSLLGGSSYEQYF. The CDR3 DNA sequence: TGCGCCAGCAGCCTCCTGGGCGGAAGCTCCTACGAGCAGTACTTC.

The table lists this clone with a count of one. The chain employs TRBV27 and TRBJ2-5, with D uncertain. Trimming shortened V by 6 bases and J by 2 bases, and 16 bases separated the two germline ends. CDR1 and CDR2 from the germline V gene are MNHEY and SMNVEV (reference sequence). This CDR3 is 15 amino acids long. The CDR3 DNA sequence: TGTGCCAGCAGCCGAAAGGTGCACGGACAAGAGACCCAGTACTTC. It translates to CASSRKVHGQETQYF.

The chain recombines TRBV11-3 with TRBJ2-6; D is ambiguous. From germline, CDR1 is SGHNT and CDR2 YENEEA. The CDR3 totals 16 residues. Trimming removed 3 bases at V and 1 base at J, with 10 bases between. The CDR3 protein is CASSFGLASGANVLTF. CDR3 in DNA: TGTGCCAGCAGCTTCGGGTTGGCGTCTGGGGCCAACGTCCTGACTTTC.

This clone has more than one count but fewer than ten. This chain connects TRBV4-1 to TRBJ2-3; a possible D gene is TRBD1 (6 bases). Trimming shortened V by 5 bases and J by 3 bases, and 9 bases separated the two germline ends. The CDR3 length is 13 residues. The germline CDR1 and CDR2 sequences are MGHRA and YSYEKL. CDR3 sequence: CASSLQGTDTQYF. The CDR3 DNA reads as TGCGCCAGCAGCTTACAGGGTACAGATACGCAGTATTTT.

The genes are TRBV30 and TRBJ2-3; TRBD2 aligns across 7 bases. V dropped 2 bases and J dropped 12; count of bases not matched to a gene: 8. The CDR3 runs 12 residues. Germline CDR1 reads GTSNPN; CDR2 reads SVGIG (reference sequence). As DNA, the CDR3 is TGTGCCTGGAGTCCCCTCGCGGGAGTTCAGTATTTT. This codes for CAWSPLAGVQYF. The full variable domain, in which reference TRBV30 and TRBJ2-3 provide the parts outside the CDR3, is SQTIHQWPATLVQPVGSPLSLECTVEGTSNPNLYWYRQAAGRGLQLLFYSVGIGQISSEVPQNLSASRPQDRQFILSSKKLLLSDSGFYLCAWSPLAGVQYFGPGTRLTVL.